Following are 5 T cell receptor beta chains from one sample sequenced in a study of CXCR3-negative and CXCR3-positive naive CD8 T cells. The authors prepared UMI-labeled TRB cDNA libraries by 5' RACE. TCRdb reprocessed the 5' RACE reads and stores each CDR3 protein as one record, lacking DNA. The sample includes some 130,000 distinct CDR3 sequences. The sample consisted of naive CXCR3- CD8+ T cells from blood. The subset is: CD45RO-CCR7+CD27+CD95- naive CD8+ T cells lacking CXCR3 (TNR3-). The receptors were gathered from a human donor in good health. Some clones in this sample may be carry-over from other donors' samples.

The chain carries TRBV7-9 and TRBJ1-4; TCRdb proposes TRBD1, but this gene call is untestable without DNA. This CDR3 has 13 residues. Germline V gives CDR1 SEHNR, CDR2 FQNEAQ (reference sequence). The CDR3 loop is CARDTSTNEKLFF.

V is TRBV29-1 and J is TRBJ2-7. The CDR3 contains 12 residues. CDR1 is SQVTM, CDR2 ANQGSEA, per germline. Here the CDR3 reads CSVRASPYEQYF.

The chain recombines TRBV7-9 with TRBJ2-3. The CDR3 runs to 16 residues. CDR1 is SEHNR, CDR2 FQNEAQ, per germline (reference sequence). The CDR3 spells CASSPRSGASTDTQYF.

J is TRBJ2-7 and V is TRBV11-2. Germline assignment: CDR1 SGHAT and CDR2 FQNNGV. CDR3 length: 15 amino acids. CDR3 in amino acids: CASSPTGGLSYEQYF.

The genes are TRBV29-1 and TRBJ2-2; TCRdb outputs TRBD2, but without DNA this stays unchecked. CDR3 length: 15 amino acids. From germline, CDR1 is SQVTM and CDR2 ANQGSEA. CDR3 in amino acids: CSVEVGGANTGELFF.